This T cell receptor beta chain was observed in a study of T cells after yellow fever vaccination. This clonotype was counted many times. What it recognizes is unknown. Deletions cut 5 bases from V and 0 bases from J, with 14 bases between. Germline CDR1 is DFQATT and CDR2 is SNEGSKA (reference sequence). The CDR3 extends over 15 amino acids. A process of 5'RACE template switching, which added a universal primer site and UMIs, was used to make TCR cDNA. TCRdb reprocessed the 5' RACE reads via MiXCR and lists one record per CDR3 protein. Of approximately 250,000 distinct CDR3 sequences in the sample, approximately 3.5% are singletons; the top ten hold under 20%. Study results and limitations: The secondary response showed a weaker magnitude and a faster peak, day 5 versus 15. Detected again after the booster were most primary-vaccination clones, at 96% CD4 and approximately 85% CD8. Repertoires sorted by FACS could include abundant clonotypes that are contaminants from the bulk population.

The rearrangement uses TRBV20-1 and TRBJ1-5; D ambiguous. Sequencing was performed on PBMCs, taken 15 days after the yellow fever booster vaccination. The source is a man aged 18 to 30 who received the YFV17D yellow fever vaccine. The CDR3, as DNA: TGCAGTGCTGCCATGCGGCGGTATAGCAATCAGCCCCAGCATTTT. Residues: CSAAMRRYSNQPQHF.